These 9 T cell receptor beta chains were all obtained from the same sample, sequenced in a study of T cell changes during pregnancy in multiple sclerosis. The assay was immunoSEQ multiplex PCR, and TCRdb's table has in-frame clones only and misses some. The sample has 98,000 or so clones, approximately 94% seen once; the top ten hold 0.99%. The sequencing here drew on peripheral blood, taken after pregnancy. The receptors come from a female donor with multiple sclerosis, enrolled in a pregnancy study.

The V call is TRBV7-6, the J call TRBJ2-7; 9 nucleotides align to TRBD1. Germline CDR1 is SGHVS and CDR2 is FNYEAQ. The trim removed 6 bases at V and 7 bases at J, leaving 16 bases unmatched. This CDR3 spans 16 amino acids. The CDR3 nucleotides read TGTGCCAGCAGTCCGTTGTCCGGGACAGGGCTGTGGGAGCAGTACTTC. This sequence encodes CASSPLSGTGLWEQYF.

V gene TRBV19 combines with J gene TRBJ2-7; TRBD1 matches at 10 bases. Germline CDR1 and CDR2: LNHDA and SQIVND (reference sequence). V lost 5 bases and J lost 5; bases outside the gene matches: 6. The CDR3 loop spans 14 amino acids. The chain's CDR3 is CASSSRDRGHEQYF. CDR3 DNA: TGTGCCAGTAGTTCCAGGGACAGGGGCCACGAGCAGTACTTC.

The chain employs TRBV27 and TRBJ2-7; 9 bases line up with TRBD1. CDR1 is MNHEY, CDR2 SMNVEV, per germline (reference sequence). Trimming at V came to 2 bases and at J to 2 bases, leaving 4 bases not matched to a gene. This CDR3 spans 15 amino acids. The CDR3 loop is CASSLIGTGPYEQYF. In nucleotides, the CDR3 is TGTGCCAGCAGTTTAATAGGGACAGGGCCCTACGAGCAGTACTTC.

V gene TRBV6-5 combines with J gene TRBJ2-2; D may be TRBD2 (6 bases). CDR3 length equals 15 residues. Germline CDR1 reads MNHEY; CDR2 reads SVGAGI. Trimming took off 7 bases at V and 5 bases at J, with 17 bases between the two ends. The CDR3 protein is CASTSRVGGTGELFF. The CDR3 DNA reads as TGTGCCAGCACTTCCAGAGTCGGAGGGACCGGGGAGCTGTTTTTT.

The rearrangement joins TRBV5-1 to TRBJ2-3; 7 nucleotides agree with TRBD2. Germline CDR1 SGHRS, CDR2 YFSETQ. The CDR3 has 16 amino acids. Trimming took 4 bases from V and 5 from J; bases not matched to a gene: 13. The CDR3 nucleotides are TGCGCCAGCAGCCGATCGCCGACTAGCAGGAGAGATACGCAGTATTTT. Translation gives CASSRSPTSRRDTQYF. The full variable domain, completed using reference TRBV5-1 and TRBJ2-3, is KAGVTQTPRYLIKTRGQQVTLSCSPISGHRSVSWYQQTPGQGLQFLFEYFSETQRNKGNFPGRFSGRQFSNSRSEMNVSTLELGDSALYLCASSRSPTSRRDTQYFGPGTRLTVL.

This chain connects TRBV5-4 to TRBJ2-3; TRBD2 is a possible D gene (6 bases). CDR3 length: 15 amino acids. Per germline, CDR1 SGHNT and CDR2 YYREEE (reference sequence). With 4 bases removed from V and 6 bases from J, the gap between germline ends came to 18 bases. The CDR3 nucleotides are TGTGCCAGCAGCCTGGGTACAGGAGGGGCGGATACGCAGTATTTT. It is translated as CASSLGTGGADTQYF.

V usage is TRBV4-1 and J usage is TRBJ1-1; TRBD1 matches at 7 bases. The CDR3 runs to 16 residues. V dropped 2 bases and J dropped 9; count of bases not matched to a gene: 15. The germline gives CDR1 MGHRA, CDR2 YSYEKL. The CDR3 is CASSQPKSRQGGQAFF. CDR3 bases: TGCGCCAGCAGCCAACCAAAAAGCCGACAGGGTGGGCAAGCTTTCTTT.

This chain joins TRBV2 and TRBJ1-1; D remains ambiguous. The V gene's germline CDR1 is SNHLY and CDR2 FYNNEI. The CDR3 runs 13 residues. The V end lost 1 base, the J end lost 1 base, and 4 bases lay between the germline ends. The CDR3 nucleotides read TGTGCCAGCAGTGAAGAGCCGAACACTGAAGCTTTCTTT. Translating it yields CASSEEPNTEAFF.

The chain couples TRBV6-1 to TRBJ2-5; 10 bases are shared with TRBD2. The CDR3 sequence is 14 residues long. The V gene end was trimmed by 4 bases and the J gene end by 5 bases; junction bases not matched to a gene: 4. Per germline, CDR1 MNHNS and CDR2 SASEGT. CDR3 in DNA: TGTGCCAGCAGTGGGATGACTAGCGGGGAGACCCAGTACTTC. Protein product: CASSGMTSGETQYF.